This T cell receptor (beta chain) was captured by sequencing in a study of shared clonotypes between healthy human individuals. Study as a whole: Per donor, three plates held CD4 naive cells, three held CD4 memory, two held CD8 naive and one held CD8 memory.

Naive CD8 cells lacked CD45RO and underwent positive selection for CCR7, leaving out terminally differentiated effector memory CD45RA+ cells. Genomic DNA from each subset was divided evenly over several immunoSEQ plates. The table came from immunoSEQ multiplex PCR; TCRdb's copy has only in-frame clones and leaves some out. The sample contains approximately 590,000 clones, over 95% of which appear only once. With respect to this clone: Its cognate antigen is unknown.

CDR1 and CDR2 (germline): MNHNS, SASEGT. J gave up 3 bases and V 10 bases, and 14 bases lay outside the gene matches. The CDR3 is made up of 15 amino acids. Study observations and caveats: Among several donors, approximately 5% of naive CD4 clonotypes were found in common. Clonotypes shared by all four donors outscored non-shared clonotypes in generation probability.

Material: naive CD8+ T cells sorted from blood. This chain uses TRBV6-1 with TRBJ2-7; 8 bases fit TRBD1. The sequence derives from a woman aged 25 to 45 in good health. DNA for the CDR3: TGTGCCATCTCAATCCAGGGGGCCCCATACTACGAGCAGTACTTC. It translates to CAISIQGAPYYEQYF.